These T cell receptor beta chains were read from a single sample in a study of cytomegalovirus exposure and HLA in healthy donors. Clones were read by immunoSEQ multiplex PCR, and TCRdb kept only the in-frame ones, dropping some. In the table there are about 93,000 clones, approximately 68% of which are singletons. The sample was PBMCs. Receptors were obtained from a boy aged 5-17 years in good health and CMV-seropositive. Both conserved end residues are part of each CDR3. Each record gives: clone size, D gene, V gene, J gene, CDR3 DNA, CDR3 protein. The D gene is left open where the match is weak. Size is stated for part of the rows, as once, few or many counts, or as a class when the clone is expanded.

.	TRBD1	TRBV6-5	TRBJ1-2	TGTGCCAGCAGCCGGACAGGGGGAATCTATGGCTACACCTTC	CASSRTGGIYGYTF
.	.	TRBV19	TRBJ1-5	TGTGCCAGTAGTACCCTACAGGGTCTCGGGGATCAGCCCCAGCATTTT	CASSTLQGLGDQPQHF
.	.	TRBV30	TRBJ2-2	TGTGCCTGGAGTATCAGGGGAAGGAACACCGGGGAGCTGTTTTTT	CAWSIRGRNTGELFF
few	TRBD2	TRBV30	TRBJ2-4	TGTGCCTGGAGTTTGACTAGCGGGATGAACATTCAGTACTTC	CAWSLTSGMNIQYF
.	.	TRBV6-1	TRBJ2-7	TGTGCCAGCAGTGAACGGAGGGGCGACGAGCAGTACTTC	CASSERRGDEQYF
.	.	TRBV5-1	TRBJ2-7	TGCGCCATCCAAGGCCCTGGCCCAACTAGGGATTTCTCCTACGAGCAGTACTTC	CAIQGPGPTRDFSYEQYF
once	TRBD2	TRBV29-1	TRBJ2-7	TGCAGCGTTGAAGACGGACTAGCGGGAGGGCCCCCCTACGAGCAGTACTTC	CSVEDGLAGGPPYEQYF
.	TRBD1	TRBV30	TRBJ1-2	TGTGCCCAAGACAGGGCCGACTATGGCTACACCTTC	CAQDRADYGYTF
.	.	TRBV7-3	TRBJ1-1	TGTGCCAGCAGCCGAGGAACGAACACTGAAGCTTTCTTT	CASSRGTNTEAFF
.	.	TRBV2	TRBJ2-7	TGTGCCAGAGGCCGGGACAACTCCTACGAGCAGTACTTC	CARGRDNSYEQYF
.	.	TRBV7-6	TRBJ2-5	TGTGCCAGCAGCCGCGGAGGAGGGATGGGGGAGACCCAGTACTTC	CASSRGGGMGETQYF
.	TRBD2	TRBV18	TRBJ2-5	TGTGCCAGCTCACCACCCATTAGCGGGAAGGAGACCCAGTACTTC	CASSPPISGKETQYF
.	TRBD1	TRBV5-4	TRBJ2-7	TGTGCCAGCAGCCGAGGGACAGGGAAATTCTACGAGCAGTACTTC	CASSRGTGKFYEQYF
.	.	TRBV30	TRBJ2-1	TGTGCCTGGAGGGCGGATTCCTACAATGAGCAGTTCTTC	CAWRADSYNEQFF
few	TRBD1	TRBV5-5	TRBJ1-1	TGTGCCAGCAGCGGGACAGCGAACACTGAAGCTTTCTTT	CASSGTANTEAFF
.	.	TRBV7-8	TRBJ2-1	TGTGCCAGCAGCTTAACTCGGGTGATGGTAGGCAATGAGCAGTTCTTC	CASSLTRVMVGNEQFF
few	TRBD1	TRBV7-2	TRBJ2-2	TGTGCCAGCAGCTTAGGGACAGGGGATCCCACCGGGGAGCTGTTTTTT	CASSLGTGDPTGELFF
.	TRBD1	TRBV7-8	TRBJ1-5	TGTGCCAGCAGCATAGGGACAGGGGGCGCTTGGAGCAATCAGCCCCAGCATTTT	CASSIGTGGAWSNQPQHF
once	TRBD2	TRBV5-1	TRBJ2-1	TGCGCCAGCAGCCCCCCAGCGGGAGATGATGAGCAGTTCTTC	CASSPPAGDDEQFF
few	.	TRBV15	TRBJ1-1	TGTGCCACCAGCAGAGATCGGGCGGGCGAAGCTTTCTTT	CATSRDRAGEAFF
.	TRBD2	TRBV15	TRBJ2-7	TGTGCCACCAGCAGAGCCGTCGAGCGGGGATACGAGCAGTACTTC	CATSRAVERGYEQYF
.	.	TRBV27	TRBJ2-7	TGTGCCAGCAGCCCTCCGGGGGACGTTAGGGGCGAGCAGTACTTC	CASSPPGDVRGEQYF
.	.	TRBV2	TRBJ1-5	TGTGCCAGCAGAAGGGACTTTAGGTCCAATCAGCCCCAGCATTTT	CASRRDFRSNQPQHF
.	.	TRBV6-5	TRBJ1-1	TGTGCCAGCAGCTATACAGGGTACATGAACACTGAAGCTTTCTTT	CASSYTGYMNTEAFF
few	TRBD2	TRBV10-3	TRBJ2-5	TGTGCCATCAGTGATGGGGGGGAAGAGACCCAGTACTTC	CAISDGGEETQYF
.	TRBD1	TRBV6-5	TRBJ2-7	TGTGCCACTACAAGAGGGGGCCGGGTCTACGAGCAGTACTTC	CATTRGGRVYEQYF
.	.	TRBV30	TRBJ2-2	TGTGCCTGGATTGAAGGGAGCAGAACCGGGGAGCTGTTTTTT	CAWIEGSRTGELFF
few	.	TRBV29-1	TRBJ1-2	TGCAGCGTCCAAAAACCCTCCGGGACACCCTATGGCTACACCTTC	CSVQKPSGTPYGYTF
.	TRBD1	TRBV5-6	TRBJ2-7	TGTGCCAGCAGCTTGGGACAGGGGTTTGACGAGCAGTACTTC	CASSLGQGFDEQYF